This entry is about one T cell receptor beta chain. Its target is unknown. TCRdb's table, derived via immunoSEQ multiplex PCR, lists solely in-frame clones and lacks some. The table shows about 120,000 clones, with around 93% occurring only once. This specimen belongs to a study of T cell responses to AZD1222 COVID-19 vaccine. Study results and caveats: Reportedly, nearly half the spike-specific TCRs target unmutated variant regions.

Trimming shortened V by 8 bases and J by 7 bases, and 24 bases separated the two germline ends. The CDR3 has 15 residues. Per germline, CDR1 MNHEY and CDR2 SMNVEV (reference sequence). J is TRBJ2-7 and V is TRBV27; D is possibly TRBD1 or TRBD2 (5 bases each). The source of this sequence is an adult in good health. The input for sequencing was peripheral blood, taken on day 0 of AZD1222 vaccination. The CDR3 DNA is TGTGCCAGCGCGCTCCAGGGTATCAGGACTTGGGAGCAGTACTTC. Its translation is CASALQGIRTWEQYF.